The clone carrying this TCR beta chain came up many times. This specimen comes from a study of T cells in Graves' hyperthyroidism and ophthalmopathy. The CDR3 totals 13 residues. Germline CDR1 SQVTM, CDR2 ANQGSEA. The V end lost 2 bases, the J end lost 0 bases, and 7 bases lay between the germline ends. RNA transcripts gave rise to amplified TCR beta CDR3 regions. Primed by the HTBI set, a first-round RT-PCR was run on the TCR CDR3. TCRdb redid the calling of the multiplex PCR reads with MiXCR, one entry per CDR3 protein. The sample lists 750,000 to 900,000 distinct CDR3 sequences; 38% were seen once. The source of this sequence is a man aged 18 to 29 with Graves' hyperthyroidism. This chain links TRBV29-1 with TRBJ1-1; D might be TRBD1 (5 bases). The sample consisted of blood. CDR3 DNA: TGCAGCGTTGAACGGGACCTGAACACTGAAGCTTTCTTT. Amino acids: CSVERDLNTEAFF.